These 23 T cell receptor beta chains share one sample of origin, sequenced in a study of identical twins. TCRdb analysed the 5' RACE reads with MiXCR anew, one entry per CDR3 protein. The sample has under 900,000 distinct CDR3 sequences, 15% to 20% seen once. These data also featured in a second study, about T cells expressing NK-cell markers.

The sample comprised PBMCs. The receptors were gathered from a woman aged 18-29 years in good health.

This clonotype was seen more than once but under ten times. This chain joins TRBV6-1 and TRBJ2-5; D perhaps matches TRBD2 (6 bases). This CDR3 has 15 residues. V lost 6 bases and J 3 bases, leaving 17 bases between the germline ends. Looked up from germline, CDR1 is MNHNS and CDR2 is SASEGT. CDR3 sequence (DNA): TGTGCCAGCAGACTCTCCGGGACTGCAGAAGAGACCCAGTACTTC. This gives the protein CASRLSGTAEETQYF.

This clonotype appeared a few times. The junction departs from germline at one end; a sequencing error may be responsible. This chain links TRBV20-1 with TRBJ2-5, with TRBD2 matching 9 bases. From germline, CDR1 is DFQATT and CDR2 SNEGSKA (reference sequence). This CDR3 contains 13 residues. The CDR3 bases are TGCAGTGGTAGAGGGCTAGCGGGGGAGACCCAGTACTTC. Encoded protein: CSGRGLAGETQYF.

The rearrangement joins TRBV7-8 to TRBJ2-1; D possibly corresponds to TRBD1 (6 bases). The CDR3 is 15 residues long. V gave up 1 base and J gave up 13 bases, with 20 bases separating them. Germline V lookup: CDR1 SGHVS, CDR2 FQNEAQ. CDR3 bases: TGTGCCAGCAGCTTAGGAACCGGGACACTAAATGGTCAGTTCTTC. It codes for CASSLGTGTLNGQFF.

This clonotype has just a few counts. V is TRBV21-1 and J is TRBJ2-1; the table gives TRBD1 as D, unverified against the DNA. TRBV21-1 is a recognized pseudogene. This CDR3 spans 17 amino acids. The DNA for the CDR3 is TGTGCCAGCAGCAAACCCGCTTGGCGGGGAAGGGTCAATGAGCAGTTCTTC. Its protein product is CASSKPAWRGRVNEQFF.

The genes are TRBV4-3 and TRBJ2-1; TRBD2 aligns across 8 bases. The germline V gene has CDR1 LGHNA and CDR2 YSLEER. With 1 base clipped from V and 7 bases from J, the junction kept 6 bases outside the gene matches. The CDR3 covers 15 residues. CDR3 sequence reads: CASSQGRGGLNEQFF. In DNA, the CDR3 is TGCGCCAGCAGCCAAGGCCGCGGGGGGCTTAATGAGCAGTTCTTC.

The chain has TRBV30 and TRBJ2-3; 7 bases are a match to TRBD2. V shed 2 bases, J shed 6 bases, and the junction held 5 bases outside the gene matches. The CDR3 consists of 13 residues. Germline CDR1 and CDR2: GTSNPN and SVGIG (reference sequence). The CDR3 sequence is CAWSRGEWDTQYF. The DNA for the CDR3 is TGTGCCTGGAGTCGGGGGGAGTGGGATACGCAGTATTTT.

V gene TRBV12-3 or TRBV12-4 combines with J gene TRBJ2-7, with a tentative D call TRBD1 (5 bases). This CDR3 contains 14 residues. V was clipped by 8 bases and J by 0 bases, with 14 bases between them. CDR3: CASPRAGNSYEQYF. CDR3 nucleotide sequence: TGTGCCAGCCCCCGGGCAGGGAACTCCTACGAGCAGTACTTC.

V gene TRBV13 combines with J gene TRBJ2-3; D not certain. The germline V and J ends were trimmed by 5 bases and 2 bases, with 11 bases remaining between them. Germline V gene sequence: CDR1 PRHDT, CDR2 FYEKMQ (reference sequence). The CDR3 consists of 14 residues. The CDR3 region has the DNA TGTGCCAGCAGCGAGCCCGGATACACAGATACGCAGTATTTT. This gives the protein CASSEPGYTDTQYF. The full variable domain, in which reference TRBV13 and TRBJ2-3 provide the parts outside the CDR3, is AAGVIQSPRHLIKEKRETATLKCYPIPRHDTVYWYQQGPGQDPQFLISFYEKMQSDKGSIPDRFSAQQFSDYHSELNMSSLELGDSALYFCASSEPGYTDTQYFGPGTRLTVL.

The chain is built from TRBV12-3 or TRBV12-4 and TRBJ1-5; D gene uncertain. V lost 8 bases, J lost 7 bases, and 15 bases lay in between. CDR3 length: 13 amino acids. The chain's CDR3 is CASAREVYQPQHF. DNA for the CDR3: TGTGCCAGCGCTAGGGAGGTGTACCAGCCCCAGCATTTT.

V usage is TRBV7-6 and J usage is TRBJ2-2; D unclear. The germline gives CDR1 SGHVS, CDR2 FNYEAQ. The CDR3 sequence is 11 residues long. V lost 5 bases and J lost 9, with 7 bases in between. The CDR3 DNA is TGTGCCAGCAGCCTTGGGAGGGAGCTGTTTTTT. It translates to CASSLGRELFF.

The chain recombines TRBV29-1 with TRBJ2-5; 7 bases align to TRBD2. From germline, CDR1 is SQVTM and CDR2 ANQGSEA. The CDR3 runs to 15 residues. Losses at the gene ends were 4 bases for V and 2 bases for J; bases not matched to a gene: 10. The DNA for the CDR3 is TGCAGCGTTGGAGTGACTCCCGGGGGGCAAGAGACCCAGTACTTC. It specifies CSVGVTPGGQETQYF.

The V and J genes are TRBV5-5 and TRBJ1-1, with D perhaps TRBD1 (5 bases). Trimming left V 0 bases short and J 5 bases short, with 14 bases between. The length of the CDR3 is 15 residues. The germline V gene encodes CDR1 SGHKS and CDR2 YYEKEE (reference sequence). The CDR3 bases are TGTGCCAGCAGCTTGGCTCGGGGGTATGGGACTGAAGCTTTCTTT. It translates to CASSLARGYGTEAFF.

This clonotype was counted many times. The CDR3 sequence: CASSLVTSGAMVNEQFF. CDR3 nucleotide sequence: TGCGCCAGCAGCTTGGTTACTAGCGGGGCTATGGTCAATGAGCAGTTCTTC. V usage is TRBV5-1 and J usage is TRBJ2-1; 10 nucleotides agree with TRBD2. CDR1 and CDR2 from the germline V gene are SGHRS and YFSETQ. Germline trimming cut 0 bases from V and 6 bases from J; bases unmatched to any gene: 9. The CDR3 totals 17 residues.

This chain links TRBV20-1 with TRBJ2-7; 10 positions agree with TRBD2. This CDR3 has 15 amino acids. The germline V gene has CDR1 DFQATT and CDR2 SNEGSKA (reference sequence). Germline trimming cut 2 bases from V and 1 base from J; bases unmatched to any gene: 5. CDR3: CSARYSGRDSYEQYF. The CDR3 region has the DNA TGCAGTGCTAGATACAGCGGGAGGGATTCCTACGAGCAGTACTTC.

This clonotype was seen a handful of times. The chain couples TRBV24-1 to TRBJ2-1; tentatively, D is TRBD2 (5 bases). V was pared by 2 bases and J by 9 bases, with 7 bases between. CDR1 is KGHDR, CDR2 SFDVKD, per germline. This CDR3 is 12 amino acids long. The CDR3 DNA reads TGTGCCACCAGTGATTGGACTGGTGAGCAGTTCTTC. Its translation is CATSDWTGEQFF.

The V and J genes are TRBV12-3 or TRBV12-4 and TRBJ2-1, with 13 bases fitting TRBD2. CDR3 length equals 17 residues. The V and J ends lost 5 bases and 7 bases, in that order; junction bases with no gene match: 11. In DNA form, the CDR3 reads TGTGCCAGCAGTCATAGCCGGACTAGCGGGGGAAGTAATGAGCAGTTCTTC. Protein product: CASSHSRTSGGSNEQFF.

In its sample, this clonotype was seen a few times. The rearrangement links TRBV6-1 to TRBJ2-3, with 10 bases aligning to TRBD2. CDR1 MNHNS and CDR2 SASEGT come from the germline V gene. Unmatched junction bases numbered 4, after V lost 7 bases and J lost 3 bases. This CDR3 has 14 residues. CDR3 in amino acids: CASTPGLATDTQYF. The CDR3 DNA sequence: TGTGCCAGCACCCCGGGACTAGCGACAGATACGCAGTATTTT.

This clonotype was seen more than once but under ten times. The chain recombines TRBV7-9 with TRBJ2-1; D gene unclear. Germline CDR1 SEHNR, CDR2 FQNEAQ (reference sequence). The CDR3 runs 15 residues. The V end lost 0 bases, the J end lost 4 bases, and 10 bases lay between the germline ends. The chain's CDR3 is CASSLAARRYNEQFF. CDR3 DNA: TGTGCCAGCAGCTTAGCGGCACGAAGGTACAATGAGCAGTTCTTC.

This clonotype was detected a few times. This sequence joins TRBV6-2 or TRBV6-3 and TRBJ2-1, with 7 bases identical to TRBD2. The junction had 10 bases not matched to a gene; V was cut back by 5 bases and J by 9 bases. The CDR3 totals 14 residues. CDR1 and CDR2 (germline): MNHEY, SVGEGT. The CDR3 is CASSARLAGGEQFF. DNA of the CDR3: TGTGCCAGCAGTGCCAGACTAGCCGGGGGTGAGCAGTTCTTC.

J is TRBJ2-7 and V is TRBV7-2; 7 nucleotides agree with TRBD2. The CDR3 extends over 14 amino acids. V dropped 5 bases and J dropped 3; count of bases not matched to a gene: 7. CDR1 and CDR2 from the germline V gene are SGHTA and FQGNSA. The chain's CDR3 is CASSPGTTRYEQYF. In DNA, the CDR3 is TGTGCCAGCAGCCCCGGGACTACGCGCTACGAGCAGTACTTC.

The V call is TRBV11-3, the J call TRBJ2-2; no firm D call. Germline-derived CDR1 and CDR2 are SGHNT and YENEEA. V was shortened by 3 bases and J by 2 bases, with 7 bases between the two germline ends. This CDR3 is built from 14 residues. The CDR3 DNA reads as TGTGCCAGCAGCTTCCCCCTCAACACCGGGGAGCTGTTTTTT. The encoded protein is CASSFPLNTGELFF. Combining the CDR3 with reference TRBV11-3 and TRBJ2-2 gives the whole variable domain EAGVVQSPRYKIIEKKQPVAFWCNPISGHNTLYWYLQNLGQGPELLIRYENEEAVDDSQLPKDRFSAERLKGVDSTLKIQPAELGDSAVYLCASSFPLNTGELFFGEGSRLTVL.

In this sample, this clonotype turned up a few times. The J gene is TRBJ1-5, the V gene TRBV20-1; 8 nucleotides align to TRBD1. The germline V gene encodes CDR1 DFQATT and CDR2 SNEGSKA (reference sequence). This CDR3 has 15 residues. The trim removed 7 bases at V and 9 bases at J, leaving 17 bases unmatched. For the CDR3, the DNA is TGCAGTGTTTTGGGGGACAGGCGCCTAGATGGGCCCCAGCATTTT. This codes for CSVLGDRRLDGPQHF.

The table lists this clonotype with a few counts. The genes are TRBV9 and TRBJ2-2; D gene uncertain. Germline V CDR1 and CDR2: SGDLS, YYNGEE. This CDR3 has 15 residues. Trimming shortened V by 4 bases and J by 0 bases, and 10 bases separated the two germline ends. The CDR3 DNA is TGTGCCAGCAGCCCACAATGGGCGAACACCGGGGAGCTGTTTTTT. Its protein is CASSPQWANTGELFF. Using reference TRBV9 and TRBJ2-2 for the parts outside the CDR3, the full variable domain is DSGVTQTPKHLITATGQRVTLRCSPRSGDLSVYWYQQSLDQGLQFLIQYYNGEERAKGNILERFSAQQFPDLHSELNLSSLELGDSALYFCASSPQWANTGELFFGEGSRLTVL.